This record covers a single TCR beta chain. V lost 2 bases and J lost 5; bases outside the gene matches: 4. Germline V gives CDR1 SGHRS, CDR2 YFSETQ. The CDR3 extends over 14 amino acids. The sample belongs to a study of blood T cell repertoires in COVID-19. Profiling relied on immunoSEQ multiplex PCR, and the TCRdb table lists in-frame clones only, not all of them. The sample yields about 190,000 clones, about 85% seen once. Input material: peripheral blood. The source is a woman aged 80 or over with acute or convalescent COVID-19. V is TRBV5-1 and J is TRBJ2-5; 9 bases are a match to TRBD1. CDR3: CASSFTGGRETQYF. The CDR3 DNA is TGCGCCAGCAGCTTCACAGGGGGCAGGGAGACCCAGTACTTC.